This is a list of T cell receptor beta chains from one sample in a study of T cells in pancreatic ductal adenocarcinoma. Generated by immunoSEQ multiplex PCR, the TCRdb table keeps only in-frame clones and is missing some. Of fewer than 5,000 clones listed, approximately 71% are singletons. Input material: pancreatic tumor tissue. The receptors were sampled from a human donor with pancreatic ductal adenocarcinoma. Both conserved end residues are part of each CDR3. Each record gives: J gene, V gene, clone size, CDR3 length, D gene, CDR3 protein, CDR3 DNA. D genes are given only for firm matches. Clone size is not always given. Where it is, it says once, few, many or a class for expanded clones.

j_call: TRBJ2-3
v_call: TRBV6-5
clone_size: medium-sized
cdr3_length: 13
d_call: NA
cdr3_aa: CATAQEGADTQYF
cdr3_nt: TGTGCCACCGCTCAAGAGGGGGCAGATACGCAGTATTTT

j_call: TRBJ2-3
v_call: TRBV6-4
clone_size: NA
cdr3_length: 16
d_call: NA
cdr3_aa: CASSEATGFRTDTQYF
cdr3_nt: TGTGCCAGCAGTGAAGCGACAGGTTTCCGCACAGATACGCAGTATTTT

j_call: TRBJ1-4
v_call: TRBV7-9
clone_size: few
cdr3_length: 15
d_call: NA
cdr3_aa: CASSTDRLGWEKLFF
cdr3_nt: TGTGCCAGCAGCACGGACCGCCTTGGGTGGGAAAAACTGTTTTTT

j_call: TRBJ1-2
v_call: TRBV27
clone_size: once
cdr3_length: 13
d_call: NA
cdr3_aa: CASKQPGQTPYTF
cdr3_nt: TGTGCCAGCAAACAACCGGGACAAACCCCATACACCTTC

j_call: TRBJ2-7
v_call: TRBV5-1
clone_size: NA
cdr3_length: 17
d_call: TRBD1
cdr3_aa: CASSLAVWGQSSYEQYF
cdr3_nt: TGCGCCAGCAGCTTGGCCGTATGGGGACAGAGCTCCTACGAGCAGTACTTC

j_call: TRBJ2-7
v_call: TRBV18
clone_size: NA
cdr3_length: 14
d_call: NA
cdr3_aa: CASSPSPSSHEQYF
cdr3_nt: TGTGCCAGCTCACCTTCCCCCTCATCCCACGAGCAGTACTTC

j_call: TRBJ2-7
v_call: TRBV6-1
clone_size: once
cdr3_length: 10
d_call: NA
cdr3_aa: CASSEDEQYF
cdr3_nt: TGTGCCAGCAGTGAAGACGAGCAGTACTTC

j_call: TRBJ1-5
v_call: TRBV7-2
clone_size: few
cdr3_length: 14
d_call: NA
cdr3_aa: CASSLNRGPQPQHF
cdr3_nt: TGTGCCAGCAGCTTAAACCGGGGGCCTCAGCCCCAGCATTTT

j_call: TRBJ2-1
v_call: TRBV11-3
clone_size: NA
cdr3_length: 17
d_call: TRBD2
cdr3_aa: CASSLVAGRGGYNEQFF
cdr3_nt: TGTGCCAGCAGCTTAGTCGCCGGGAGGGGAGGGTACAATGAGCAGTTCTTC

j_call: TRBJ1-5
v_call: TRBV5-7
clone_size: NA
cdr3_length: 16
d_call: TRBD1
cdr3_aa: CASSSGRTGGYQPQHF
cdr3_nt: TGTGCCAGCAGCTCCGGACGGACAGGGGGTTATCAGCCCCAGCATTTT

j_call: TRBJ2-1
v_call: TRBV15
clone_size: NA
cdr3_length: 13
d_call: NA
cdr3_aa: CATSGRTEGEQFF
cdr3_nt: TGTGCCACCAGCGGGCGGACCGAGGGTGAGCAGTTCTTC

j_call: TRBJ1-2
v_call: TRBV2
clone_size: NA
cdr3_length: 15
d_call: NA
cdr3_aa: CASSEVGASSYGYTF
cdr3_nt: TGTGCCAGCAGTGAAGTTGGGGCGTCTAGTTATGGCTACACCTTC

j_call: TRBJ1-2
v_call: TRBV5-1
clone_size: few
cdr3_length: 14
d_call: NA
cdr3_aa: CASSLIQDGSGYTF
cdr3_nt: TGCGCCAGCAGCTTGATACAGGATGGCTCCGGCTACACCTTC

j_call: TRBJ2-5
v_call: TRBV5-1
clone_size: NA
cdr3_length: 15
d_call: NA
cdr3_aa: CASSLVAADQETQYF
cdr3_nt: TGCGCCAGCAGCTTGGTGGCGGCGGACCAAGAGACCCAGTACTTC

j_call: TRBJ1-3
v_call: TRBV30
clone_size: NA
cdr3_length: 14
d_call: NA
cdr3_aa: CAWSVLKSGNTIYF
cdr3_nt: TGTGCCTGGAGTGTACTCAAATCAGGAAACACCATATATTTT

j_call: TRBJ2-7
v_call: TRBV7-2
clone_size: NA
cdr3_length: 14
d_call: NA
cdr3_aa: CASSLAGAAYEQYF
cdr3_nt: TGTGCCAGCAGCTTAGCGGGAGCCGCCTACGAGCAGTACTTC

j_call: TRBJ2-4
v_call: TRBV11-2
clone_size: NA
cdr3_length: 15
d_call: NA
cdr3_aa: CASSSDGAAKNIQYF
cdr3_nt: TGTGCCAGCAGCTCGGATGGGGCCGCCAAAAACATTCAGTACTTC

j_call: TRBJ2-1
v_call: TRBV27
clone_size: NA
cdr3_length: 18
d_call: NA
cdr3_aa: CASSSSAPGDGLNNEQFF
cdr3_nt: TGTGCCAGCAGTTCCTCGGCACCCGGGGACGGGTTAAACAATGAGCAGTTCTTC

j_call: TRBJ2-5
v_call: TRBV14
clone_size: NA
cdr3_length: 15
d_call: NA
cdr3_aa: CASSLGWLPQETQYF
cdr3_nt: TGTGCCAGCAGCTTGGGTTGGCTCCCCCAGGAGACCCAGTACTTC

j_call: TRBJ1-5
v_call: TRBV18
clone_size: NA
cdr3_length: 15
d_call: NA
cdr3_aa: CASSPQEGYNQPQHF
cdr3_nt: TGTGCCAGCTCACCACAGGAGGGGTACAATCAGCCCCAGCATTTT

j_call: TRBJ1-1
v_call: TRBV15
clone_size: few
cdr3_length: 13
d_call: NA
cdr3_aa: CATSREVRRGAFF
cdr3_nt: TGTGCCACCAGCAGAGAGGTCCGGAGGGGAGCTTTCTTT

j_call: TRBJ1-3
v_call: TRBV5-4
clone_size: NA
cdr3_length: 14
d_call: NA
cdr3_aa: CASSLRGSGNTIYF
cdr3_nt: TGTGCCAGCAGCTTAAGGGGGTCAGGAAACACCATATATTTT

j_call: TRBJ1-6
v_call: TRBV7-8
clone_size: NA
cdr3_length: 15
d_call: NA
cdr3_aa: CASSLLGSGKSPLHF
cdr3_nt: TGTGCCAGCAGCCTTCTTGGATCAGGAAAATCACCCCTCCACTTT

j_call: TRBJ1-1
v_call: TRBV7-6
clone_size: large
cdr3_length: 13
d_call: NA
cdr3_aa: CASSLAGNTEAFF
cdr3_nt: TGTGCCAGCAGCTTAGCGGGGAACACTGAAGCTTTCTTT

j_call: TRBJ2-7
v_call: TRBV7-2
clone_size: few
cdr3_length: 13
d_call: NA
cdr3_aa: CASSYLAWDEQYF
cdr3_nt: TGTGCCAGCAGCTACCTAGCTTGGGACGAGCAGTACTTC

j_call: TRBJ1-5
v_call: TRBV6-1
clone_size: few
cdr3_length: 14
d_call: NA
cdr3_aa: CASLGRGSNQPQHF
cdr3_nt: TGTGCCAGCTTGGGGAGGGGGAGCAATCAGCCCCAGCATTTT

j_call: TRBJ2-5
v_call: TRBV7-2
clone_size: NA
cdr3_length: 14
d_call: TRBD1
cdr3_aa: CASSQPRGLETQYF
cdr3_nt: TGTGCCAGCAGCCAACCCAGGGGGCTGGAGACCCAGTACTTC

j_call: TRBJ2-7
v_call: TRBV5-1
clone_size: few
cdr3_length: 16
d_call: NA
cdr3_aa: CASSFPAGGDVDEQYF
cdr3_nt: TGCGCCAGCAGCTTCCCCGCAGGGGGGGACGTGGACGAGCAGTACTTC

j_call: TRBJ2-1
v_call: TRBV6-1
clone_size: few
cdr3_length: 14
d_call: TRBD2
cdr3_aa: CASSERTGGLRQFF
cdr3_nt: TGTGCCAGCAGTGAACGGACGGGAGGGTTGAGGCAGTTCTTC

j_call: TRBJ1-2
v_call: TRBV5-5
clone_size: NA
cdr3_length: 14
d_call: NA
cdr3_aa: CASSRGGRDYGYTF
cdr3_nt: TGTGCCAGCAGCCGGGGGGGAAGGGACTATGGCTACACCTTC

j_call: TRBJ2-7
v_call: TRBV7-2
clone_size: NA
cdr3_length: 16
d_call: TRBD2
cdr3_aa: CASSLAELAGAHEQYF
cdr3_nt: TGTGCCAGCAGCTTAGCAGAACTAGCGGGAGCCCACGAGCAGTACTTC

j_call: TRBJ2-5
v_call: TRBV5-1
clone_size: NA
cdr3_length: 17
d_call: TRBD2
cdr3_aa: CASSLALGAGGVLTQYF
cdr3_nt: TGCGCCAGCAGCTTGGCCCTGGGGGCGGGGGGGGTATTGACCCAGTACTTC

j_call: TRBJ2-1
v_call: TRBV28
clone_size: few
cdr3_length: 14
d_call: NA
cdr3_aa: CASSFPFQSNGQFF
cdr3_nt: TGTGCCAGCAGTTTCCCTTTTCAATCCAACGGGCAGTTCTTC

j_call: TRBJ1-5
v_call: TRBV5-1
clone_size: NA
cdr3_length: 18
d_call: TRBD1
cdr3_aa: CARGTGGRVGYSNQPQHF
cdr3_nt: TGCGCCAGGGGGACAGGGGGAAGGGTAGGGTATAGCAATCAGCCCCAGCATTTT

j_call: TRBJ2-1
v_call: TRBV5-6
clone_size: NA
cdr3_length: 16
d_call: NA
cdr3_aa: CASSFGAGLSYNEQFF
cdr3_nt: TGTGCCAGCAGCTTTGGGGCAGGTCTCTCCTACAATGAGCAGTTCTTC

j_call: TRBJ2-3
v_call: TRBV5-1
clone_size: NA
cdr3_length: 13
d_call: NA
cdr3_aa: CASSFTSADTQYF
cdr3_nt: TGCGCCAGCAGCTTTACTTCAGCAGATACGCAGTATTTT

j_call: TRBJ2-7
v_call: TRBV27
clone_size: NA
cdr3_length: 17
d_call: TRBD2
cdr3_aa: CASSTRASGGGSYEQYF
cdr3_nt: TGTGCCAGCAGTACTCGGGCTAGCGGGGGGGGGTCCTACGAGCAGTACTTC

j_call: TRBJ2-1
v_call: TRBV2
clone_size: NA
cdr3_length: 14
d_call: TRBD2
cdr3_aa: CASRGTSGINEQFF
cdr3_nt: TGTGCCAGCAGAGGGACTAGCGGGATCAATGAGCAGTTCTTC

j_call: TRBJ2-3
v_call: TRBV4-3
clone_size: NA
cdr3_length: 17
d_call: TRBD2
cdr3_aa: CASSQDRNLAGRNTQYF
cdr3_nt: TGCGCCAGCAGCCAAGATCGAAACCTAGCGGGTCGAAATACGCAGTATTTT

j_call: TRBJ1-4
v_call: TRBV28
clone_size: NA
cdr3_length: 15
d_call: TRBD1
cdr3_aa: CASSLSLQGGEKLFF
cdr3_nt: TGTGCCAGCAGTTTAAGTTTACAGGGGGGAGAAAAACTGTTTTTT

j_call: TRBJ2-7
v_call: TRBV5-1
clone_size: NA
cdr3_length: 11
d_call: NA
cdr3_aa: CASRDSYEQYF
cdr3_nt: TGCGCCAGCAGGGACTCCTACGAGCAGTACTTC